The present entry profiles one T cell receptor (beta chain) with its context. These data belong to a study of control samples from healthy donors and cancer patients. The data were produced by immunoSEQ multiplex PCR, yet TCRdb's version contains in-frame clones alone and is incomplete. Here the sample spans about 200,000 clones, over 80% being singletons. CDR3 length: 14 residues. Germline CDR1 is SGHDT and CDR2 is YYEEEE. With 1 base clipped from V and 2 bases from J, the junction kept 0 bases outside the gene matches. This receptor was obtained from a man in his thirties or forties in good health. The sample taken for sequencing was blood. The chain combines TRBV5-6 with TRBJ2-1; the match to TRBD2 covers 7 bases. CDR3 protein: CASSLLAAYNEQFF. For the CDR3, the DNA is TGTGCCAGCAGCTTGCTAGCGGCCTACAATGAGCAGTTCTTC. The variable domain in full, with the rest retrieved from reference TRBV5-6 and TRBJ2-1, is DAGVTQSPTHLIKTRGQQVTLRCSPKSGHDTVSWYQQALGQGPQFIFQYYEEEERQRGNFPDRFSGHQFPNYSSELNVNALLLGDSALYLCASSLLAAYNEQFFGPGTRLTVL.